The entry below gives a single T cell receptor beta chain sequence along with its context. Its target is unknown. The sample is drawn from a study of T cell repertoires in cytomegalovirus infection. Findings and caveats of the study: Ex vivo responses were dominated by HLA-C-restricted CMV-specific TCR beta clonotypes.

TCRdb ran MiXCR on the reads and lists one entry per CDR3 protein. The sample lists hundreds of thousands of distinct CDR3 sequences, about 17% occurring once. The specimen sequenced was PBMCs. The TCR sequence derives from a human donor in good health (CMV status not recorded). Some clones in this sample may be carry-over from other donors' samples.

The DNA of the CDR3 is TGCGCCAGCAGCCAAGATTTTCAGGGATACTACGAGCAGTACTTC. Its protein is CASSQDFQGYYEQYF. This sequence joins TRBV4-1 and TRBJ2-7; D perhaps matches TRBD1 (5 bases). This CDR3 is built from 15 residues. Trimming took off 0 bases at V and 3 bases at J, with 12 bases between the two ends. Germline loops: CDR1 MGHRA, CDR2 YSYEKL.